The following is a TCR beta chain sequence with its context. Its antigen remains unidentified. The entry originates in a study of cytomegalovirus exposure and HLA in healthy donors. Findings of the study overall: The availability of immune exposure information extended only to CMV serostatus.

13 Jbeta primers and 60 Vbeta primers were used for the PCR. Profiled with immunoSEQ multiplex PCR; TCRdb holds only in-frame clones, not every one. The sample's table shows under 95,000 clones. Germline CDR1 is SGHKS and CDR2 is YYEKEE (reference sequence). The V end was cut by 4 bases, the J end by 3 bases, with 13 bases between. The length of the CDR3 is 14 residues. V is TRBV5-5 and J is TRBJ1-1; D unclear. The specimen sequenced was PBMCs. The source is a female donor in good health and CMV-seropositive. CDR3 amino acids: CASSRYGRDTEAFF. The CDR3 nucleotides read TGTGCCAGCAGCCGTTATGGGAGGGACACTGAAGCTTTCTTT.